This T cell receptor beta chain was captured by sequencing in a study of metastatic and nonmetastatic thyroid tumors. Points from the study as a whole: When malignant thyroid tumors were compared with benign nodules, TCR beta diversity was reportedly significantly higher in the malignant tumors. This held in both blood and tumor samples.

This clone was seen repeatedly, ten times or more. What it recognizes is unknown. TCRdb re-analyzed the PCR reads using MiXCR. This sample yields roughly 40,000 clones, of which roughly 17% are seen a single time; 9.9% belongs to the top ten. Thyroid surgery was preceded by no treatment in any patient. This clonotype originated in a female donor with papillary thyroid cancer or a benign thyroid nodule (not recorded which). Some clones in this sample may be carry-over from other donors' samples. The specimen sequenced was tumor tissue.

The CDR3 here is CAWSSSGSPPYF. CDR3 in DNA: TGTGCCTGGAGTTCTAGCGGGAGTCCTCCTTACTTC. The chain couples TRBV30 to TRBJ2-7; 10 bases match TRBD2. CDR3 size: 12 residues. Germline values: CDR1 GTSNPN, CDR2 SVGIG (reference sequence). The junction had 8 bases not matched to a gene; V was cut back by 2 bases and J by 13 bases.